A single sample is the source of the 15 T cell receptor beta chains below, sequenced in a study of HIV-infected patients and healthy controls. Reverse transcription used around 540 ng RNA and constant-region primers for alpha and beta. Each of the alpha and beta chains got its own library through chain-specific third strand synthesis with indices. Via MiXCR, TCRdb re-called the 5' RACE reads, giving one row per CDR3 protein. In the table there are more than 15,000 distinct CDR3 sequences, just under 9.5% of which are singletons. All unsorted peripheral T cells were captured because whole blood was used without fractionation. Sequencing was done on a sample of blood. The receptors were gathered from an adult in good health.

At least ten counts were recorded for this clonotype. The J gene is TRBJ2-5, the V gene TRBV3-1; D remains ambiguous. V was cut by 8 bases and J by 3 bases, with 10 bases left in between. Germline V gives CDR1 LGHDT, CDR2 YNNKEL (reference sequence). CDR3 length: 12 amino acids. CDR3 amino acids: CASGRSKETQYF. The CDR3 DNA follows: TGTGCCAGCGGGCGGAGCAAAGAGACCCAGTACTTC.

This clonotype has a count of ten or more. The chain recombines TRBV4-2 with TRBJ2-3; 9 nucleotides line up with TRBD2. The trim removed 5 bases at V and 1 base at J, leaving 10 bases unmatched. The germline V gene has CDR1 LGHNA and CDR2 YNFKEQ. The CDR3 sequence is 17 residues long. The CDR3 spells CASSSPGQRGGTDTQYF. The CDR3 nucleotides read TGTGCCAGCAGCTCCCCGGGACAGCGGGGGGGCACAGATACGCAGTATTTT.

This clonotype is labeled as medium-sized. The chain links TRBV28 to TRBJ2-5; TRBD1 agrees at 9 bases. V lost 6 bases, J lost 2 bases, and 10 bases stayed unmatched. The CDR3 totals 16 residues. Germline assignment: CDR1 MDHEN and CDR2 SYDVKM. The CDR3 here is CASSASPGQGQETQYF. The CDR3 coding sequence is TGTGCCAGCAGCGCGTCCCCGGGACAGGGTCAAGAGACCCAGTACTTC.

This clonotype was recorded many times. V usage is TRBV6-5 and J usage is TRBJ1-4; 8 nucleotides match TRBD1. V lost 4 bases and J lost 13; bases outside the gene matches: 14. CDR3 length: 15 amino acids. CDR1 is MNHEY and CDR2 is SVGAGI in the germline V gene. CDR3 coding DNA: TGTGCCAGCAGTTCTCCGTACGACAACAGGGGGGGACTGTTTTTT. Translated: CASSSPYDNRGGLFF.

The chain uses TRBV4-1 and TRBJ2-2; D uncertain. The CDR3 loop spans 14 amino acids. Germline CDR1 reads MGHRA; CDR2 reads YSYEKL. V was pared by 1 base and J by 9 bases, with 12 bases between. CDR3 DNA sequence: TGCGCCAGCAGCCAAGGTTTTGACGGAAGGGAGCTGTTTTTT. Amino acids: CASSQGFDGRELFF.

J is TRBJ2-3 and V is TRBV5-1; D is perhaps TRBD2 (7 bases). V was clipped by 5 bases and J by 13 bases, with 26 bases between them. The germline V gene encodes CDR1 SGHRS and CDR2 YFSETQ. CDR3 size: 15 residues. In nucleotides, the CDR3 is TGCGCCAGCAGTACGGGACAAGCGGGGAGAAACTATAAGTATTTT. Its translation: CASSTGQAGRNYKYF.

This clonotype is categorized as medium-sized. This sequence joins TRBV5-1 and TRBJ2-5, with D unresolved. This CDR3 has 14 residues. V gave up 4 bases and J gave up 4 bases, with 14 bases separating them. The germline gives CDR1 SGHRS, CDR2 YFSETQ. CDR3 protein: CASSPIDGRETQYF. The CDR3 DNA is TGCGCCAGCAGCCCGATAGACGGGCGAGAGACCCAGTACTTC.

CDR3 bases: TGCAGCGTTGATATGCGGGGGGGCTCCTACAATGAGCAGTTCTTC. Translation: CSVDMRGGSYNEQFF. The chain carries TRBV29-1 and TRBJ2-1, with 9 bases fitting TRBD2. Germline values: CDR1 SQVTM, CDR2 ANQGSEA. J was trimmed by 0 bases and V by 3 bases; bases with no gene match: 3. This CDR3 spans 15 amino acids.

This clonotype was counted many times. The gene calls are TRBV14 and TRBJ2-3, with TRBD2 matching 15 bases. This CDR3 has 16 amino acids. The germline gives CDR1 SGHDN, CDR2 FVKESK. V shed 4 bases and J 4 bases; nucleotides not matched to a gene: 3. The CDR3 is CASSLWTSGRADTQYF. For the CDR3, the DNA is TGTGCCAGCAGCCTTTGGACTAGCGGGAGGGCAGATACGCAGTATTTT. The full variable domain, completed using reference TRBV14 and TRBJ2-3, is EAGVTQFPSHSVIEKGQTVTLRCDPISGHDNLYWYRRVMGKEIKFLLHFVKESKQDESGMPNNRFLAERTGGTYSTLKVQPAELEDSGVYFCASSLWTSGRADTQYFGPGTRLTVL.

This clonotype was seen more than once but under ten times. This chain joins TRBV28 and TRBJ2-6; D gene ambiguous. This CDR3 is built from 17 residues. Trimming shortened V by 3 bases and J by 0 bases, and 12 bases separated the two germline ends. Germline V lookup: CDR1 MDHEN, CDR2 SYDVKM. The CDR3 is CASSFPDGSSGANVLTF. The CDR3 nucleotides read TGTGCCAGCAGTTTCCCCGACGGATCCTCTGGGGCCAACGTCCTGACTTTC.

This clonotype showed up many times. The rearrangement uses TRBV6-2 or TRBV6-3 and TRBJ2-1; D may be TRBD1 (6 bases). This CDR3 contains 18 residues. Trimming shortened V by 7 bases and J by 3 bases, and 25 bases separated the two germline ends. The germline V gene encodes CDR1 MNHEY and CDR2 SVGEGT. The CDR3 sequence is CASKSPLGADLYYNEQFF. CDR3 DNA: TGTGCCAGCAAGTCCCCCCTGGGGGCGGACCTATACTACAATGAGCAGTTCTTC.

This clonotype appeared many times. The chain carries TRBV20-1 and TRBJ2-7; 7 bases line up with TRBD1. The CDR3 runs 13 residues. Per germline, CDR1 DFQATT and CDR2 SNEGSKA (reference sequence). This CDR3 is CSPRDRLSYEQYF. DNA for the CDR3: TGCAGCCCCCGGGACAGACTCTCCTACGAGCAGTACTTC.

This clonotype was picked up many times. The rearrangement links TRBV7-9 to TRBJ1-1; D gene unclear. V was shortened by 2 bases and J by 11 bases, with 9 bases between the two germline ends. This CDR3 region has 11 residues. Germline V CDR1 and CDR2: SEHNR, FQNEAQ (reference sequence). This chain's CDR3 is CASSLMVEAFF. DNA for the CDR3: TGTGCCAGCAGCTTAATGGTTGAGGCTTTCTTT.

This clonotype was found a few times. V usage is TRBV12-5 and J usage is TRBJ2-1; D tentatively fits TRBD1 or TRBD2 (5 bases each). CDR3 size: 19 residues. CDR1 and CDR2 from the germline V gene are LGHNT and FRNRAP. With 5 bases removed from V and 5 bases from J, the gap between germline ends came to 28 bases. DNA for the CDR3: TGTGCTAGTGGTCTCCACCACTTACTCCGGGGCCTTGATGACAATGAGCAGTTCTTC. Protein product: CASGLHHLLRGLDDNEQFF. Together with reference TRBV12-5 and TRBJ2-1, the CDR3 gives the full variable domain: DARVTQTPRHKVTEMGQEVTMRCQPILGHNTVFWYRQTMMQGLELLAYFRNRAPLDDSGMPKDRFSAEMPDATLATLKIQPSEPRDSAVYFCASGLHHLLRGLDDNEQFFGPGTRLTVL.

This clonotype was found many times. V and J are TRBV4-1 and TRBJ2-5, with D tentatively TRBD2 (6 bases). CDR1 and CDR2 (germline): MGHRA, YSYEKL. This CDR3 contains 14 residues. V shed 4 bases and J shed 4 bases, with 13 bases lying between them. The CDR3 coding sequence is TGCGCCAGCAGCCGCGGCGGGAATGGAGAGACCCAGTACTTC. Translated, it gives CASSRGGNGETQYF.